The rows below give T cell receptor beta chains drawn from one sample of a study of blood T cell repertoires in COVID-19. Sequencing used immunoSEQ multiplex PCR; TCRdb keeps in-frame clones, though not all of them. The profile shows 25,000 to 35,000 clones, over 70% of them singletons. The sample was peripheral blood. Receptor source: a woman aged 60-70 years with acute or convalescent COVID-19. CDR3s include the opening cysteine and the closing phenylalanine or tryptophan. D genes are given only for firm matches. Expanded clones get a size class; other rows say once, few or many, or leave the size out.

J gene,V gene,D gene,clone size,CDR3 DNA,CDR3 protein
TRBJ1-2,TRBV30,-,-,TGTGCCTGGAGTAGGCAGGGGTTGTGGGGCTACACCTTC,CAWSRQGLWGYTF
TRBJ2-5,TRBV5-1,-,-,TGCGCCAGCAGCAGGGGAAAGCAAGAGACCCAGTACTTC,CASSRGKQETQYF
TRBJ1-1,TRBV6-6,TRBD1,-,TGTGCCAGCAGTTATTTACAGGGGGACACTGAAGCTTTCTTT,CASSYLQGDTEAFF
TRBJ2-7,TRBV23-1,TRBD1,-,TGCGCCACCTCAGCGTCCGACAGGGAAGGCGTCGAGCAGTACTTC,CATSASDREGVEQYF
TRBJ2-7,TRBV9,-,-,TGTGCCAGCAGCACACGACAGAGCTCCTACGAGCAGTACTTC,CASSTRQSSYEQYF
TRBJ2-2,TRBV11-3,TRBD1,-,TGTGCCAGCAGCGAACAGGGGGCAAAGAGCACCGGGGAGCTGTTTTTT,CASSEQGAKSTGELFF
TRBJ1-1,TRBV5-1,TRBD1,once,TGCGCCAGCAGCTTGGAAGGGGGCAGGTACACTGAAGCTTTCTTT,CASSLEGGRYTEAFF
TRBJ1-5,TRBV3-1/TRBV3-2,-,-,TGTGCCAGCAGCCAACGACCGGGTGATCAGCCCCAGCATTTT,CASSQRPGDQPQHF
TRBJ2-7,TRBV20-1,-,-,TGCAGTGCTTCACTTTATTACGAGCAGTACTTC,CSASLYYEQYF
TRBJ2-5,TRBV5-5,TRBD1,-,TGTGCCAGCAGCCCTAGAACAGGGGGCCCCGAAGAGACCCAGTACTTC,CASSPRTGGPEETQYF
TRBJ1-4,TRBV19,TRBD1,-,TGTGCCAGTAGTACGCGGACAGGTTATAATGAAAAACTGTTTTTT,CASSTRTGYNEKLFF
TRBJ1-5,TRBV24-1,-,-,TGTGCCACCAGTGATTTGAAACGGACAGAGAAAAAACATAGCAATCAGCCCCAGCATTTT,CATSDLKRTEKKHSNQPQHF
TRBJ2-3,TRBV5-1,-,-,TGCGCCAGCAGCCCGGGGGGCGGGACAGATACGCAGTATTTT,CASSPGGGTDTQYF
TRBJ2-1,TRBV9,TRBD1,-,TGTGCCAGCAGCTCAGGACAGGGCTACAATGAGCAGTTCTTC,CASSSGQGYNEQFF
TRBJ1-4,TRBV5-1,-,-,TGCGCCAGCAGCCCAACAACCGCCGGGTTTAGAGTGGAAAAACTGTTTTTT,CASSPTTAGFRVEKLFF
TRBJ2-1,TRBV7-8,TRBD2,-,TGTGCCAGCAGCTTGACCACTAGCGTAATTTACAATGAGCAGTTCTTC,CASSLTTSVIYNEQFF
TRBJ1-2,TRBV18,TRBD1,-,TGTGCCAGCTCTCCTGTACCGGGGACAGGAGACTATGGCTACACCTTC,CASSPVPGTGDYGYTF
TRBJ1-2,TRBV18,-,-,TGTGCCAGCTCAGCGGGGGACGACTATGGCTACACCTTC,CASSAGDDYGYTF
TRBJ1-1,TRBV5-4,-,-,TGTGCCAGCAGCTTGCCAGGGTTGAACACTGAAGCTTTCTTT,CASSLPGLNTEAFF
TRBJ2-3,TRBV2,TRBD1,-,TGTGCCAGCAGTTGGACAGGGCAGGGGGATACGCAGTATTTT,CASSWTGQGDTQYF
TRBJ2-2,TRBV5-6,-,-,TGTGCCAGCAGCTTAAAGAGGCTAGCTAACACCGGGGAGCTGTTTTTT,CASSLKRLANTGELFF
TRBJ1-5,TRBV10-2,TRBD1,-,TGCGCCAGCAGAAGGGACAGGGAAGGCAATCAGCCCCAGCATTTT,CASRRDREGNQPQHF
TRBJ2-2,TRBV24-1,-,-,TGTGCCACCAGTGAGGCCGGGGCCCGACAGGCTACCGGGGAGCTGTTTTTT,CATSEAGARQATGELFF
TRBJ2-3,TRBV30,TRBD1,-,TGTGCCTGGAGTGTATCTACAGGGGGCGCAGATACGCAGTATTTT,CAWSVSTGGADTQYF
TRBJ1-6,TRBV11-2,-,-,TGTGCCAGCAGCTCCAGGACAGACGGAAATTCACCCCTCCACTTT,CASSSRTDGNSPLHF
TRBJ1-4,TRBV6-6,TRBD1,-,TGTGCCAGCAGGACTACAGGGGTCGGTGAAAAACTGTTTTTT,CASRTTGVGEKLFF
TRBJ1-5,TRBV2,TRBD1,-,TGTGCCAGCAGTGAACGGGACAGAAATCAGCCCCAGCATTTT,CASSERDRNQPQHF
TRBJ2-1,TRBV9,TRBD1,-,TGTGCCAGCAGCGTATCAACAGGGGGGAATTTTGAGCAGTTCTTC,CASSVSTGGNFEQFF
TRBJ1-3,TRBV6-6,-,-,TGTGCCACCGAACAGGGAAGTTTTGGAAACACCATATATTTT,CATEQGSFGNTIYF
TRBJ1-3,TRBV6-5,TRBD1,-,TGTGCCAGCAGTAGACAGGGGACCGCTGGAAACACCATATATTTT,CASSRQGTAGNTIYF
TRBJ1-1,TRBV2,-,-,TGTGCCAGCATCCGACAGTGGAACACTGAAGCTTTCTTT,CASIRQWNTEAFF
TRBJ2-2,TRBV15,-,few,TGTGCCACCAGCAGACTCCGGGGAACCGGGGAGCTGTTTTTT,CATSRLRGTGELFF
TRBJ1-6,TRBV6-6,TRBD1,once,TGTGCCAGCACCCCAGCCGGGACAGCCTATAATTCACCCCTCCACTTT,CASTPAGTAYNSPLHF
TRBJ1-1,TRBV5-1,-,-,TGCGCCAGCAGCTTGTACAGCCCGAGAGACACTGAAGCTTTCTTT,CASSLYSPRDTEAFF
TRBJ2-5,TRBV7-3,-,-,TGTGCCAGCAGCTTACCTGACACGGGAACCCAGTACTTC,CASSLPDTGTQYF
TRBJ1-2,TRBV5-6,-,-,TGTGCCAGCAGCAGCCCACAGGGAAGGCCCACTGGCTACACCTTC,CASSSPQGRPTGYTF
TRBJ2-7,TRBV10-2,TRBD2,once,TGCGCCAGCAGGGTTAGCGGGGCTAGTACCTACGAGCAGTACTTC,CASRVSGASTYEQYF
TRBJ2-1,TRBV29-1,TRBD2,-,TGCAGCGTCACCTCGGGACTAGCGGATTACAATGGGCAGTTCTTC,CSVTSGLADYNGQFF
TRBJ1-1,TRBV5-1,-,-,TGCGCCAGCAGCCGGGACACAAACACTGAAGCTTTCTTT,CASSRDTNTEAFF
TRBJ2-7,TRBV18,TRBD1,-,TGTGCCAGCTCACCAGGGACAGGGAGGGCAGTTGAGCAGTACTTC,CASSPGTGRAVEQYF
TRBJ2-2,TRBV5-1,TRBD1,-,TGCGCCAGCAGCTCGGCAAGACAGGGGGCCGGGGAGCTGTTTTTT,CASSSARQGAGELFF
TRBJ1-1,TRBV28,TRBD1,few,TGTGCCAGCAGTTTATGGAGGGGGCCATCGGCTGAAGCTTTCTTT,CASSLWRGPSAEAFF
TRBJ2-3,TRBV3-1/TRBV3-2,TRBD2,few,TGTGCCAGCAGCCAAGATCGTGGCGGGGGGGTCGATACGCAGTATTTT,CASSQDRGGGVDTQYF
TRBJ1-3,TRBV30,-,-,TGTGCCTGGGGGCAGTTTCGTTCTCCCTCTGGAAACACCATATATTTT,CAWGQFRSPSGNTIYF
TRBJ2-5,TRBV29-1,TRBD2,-,TGCAGCGTTCATAGCGGGGGGTCGGAGACCCAGTACTTC,CSVHSGGSETQYF
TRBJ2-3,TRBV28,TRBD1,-,TGTGCCAGCAGTGGGACAGGTAGCACAGATACGCAGTATTTT,CASSGTGSTDTQYF
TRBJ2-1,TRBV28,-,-,TGTGCCAGCAGTTTGAGAGGGCCTAGCTCCTACAATGAGCAGTTCTTC,CASSLRGPSSYNEQFF
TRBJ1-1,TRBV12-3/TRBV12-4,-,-,TGTGCCAGCAGTTTCCAGACGGGCACTGAAGCTTTCTTT,CASSFQTGTEAFF
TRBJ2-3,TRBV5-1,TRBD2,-,TGCGCCAGCAGCTCCGGGGATTACGGGGGGGCCGGAGATACGCAGTATTTT,CASSSGDYGGAGDTQYF
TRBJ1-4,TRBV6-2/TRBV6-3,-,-,TGTGCCAGCAGTCCAGACGGGGGGGAAAATGAAAAACTGTTTTTT,CASSPDGGENEKLFF